Below, 17 T cell receptor beta chains from the same sample are listed, as sequenced in a study of blood T cell repertoires in COVID-19. Profiling relied on immunoSEQ multiplex PCR, and the TCRdb table lists in-frame clones only, not all of them. There are roughly 71,000 clones in the sample; 85% occur only once, and 20% to 25% lies in the top ten. Sequencing input: peripheral blood. Receptor source: a man between 45 and 60 years old with acute or convalescent COVID-19.

This clone was counted only a few times. The gene calls are TRBV7-8 and TRBJ2-5; 7 bases align to TRBD1. V lost 4 bases, J lost 5 bases, and 7 bases stayed unmatched. This CDR3 has 14 residues. The germline gives CDR1 SGHVS, CDR2 FQNEAQ. The DNA for the CDR3 is TGTGCCAGCAGCTCACCGGGACAGTGGGAGACCCAGTACTTC. It is translated as CASSSPGQWETQYF.

The chain is built from TRBV7-8 and TRBJ2-4; D is uncertain. From germline, CDR1 is SGHVS and CDR2 FQNEAQ. V was clipped by 1 base and J by 5 bases, with 6 bases between them. The CDR3 consists of 13 residues. CDR3 sequence (DNA): TGTGCCAGCAGCTTAGTACAACAAAACATTCAGTACTTC. Translation gives CASSLVQQNIQYF.

The rearrangement links TRBV6-5 to TRBJ1-5; D is possibly TRBD1 (5 bases). CDR3 length equals 14 residues. Germline values: CDR1 MNHEY, CDR2 SVGAGI. V was trimmed by 7 bases and J by 4 bases, leaving 14 bases between them. The CDR3 nucleotides are TGTGCCAGCACCACCGACAGCAGGAATCAGCCCCAGCATTTT. Residues: CASTTDSRNQPQHF.

The chain carries TRBV7-8 and TRBJ1-1; 7 positions agree with TRBD1. CDR3 length: 14 residues. Germline V gene data show CDR1 as SGHVS and CDR2 as FQNEAQ. Trimming removed 5 bases from V and 6 bases from J; junction bases left unmatched: 9. CDR3 DNA sequence: TGTGCCAGCAGCCCCGCGACAGGGAGCCCTGAAGCTTTCTTT. Translation gives CASSPATGSPEAFF.

V usage is TRBV19 and J usage is TRBJ1-1; 9 bases line up with TRBD1. The CDR3 spans 18 residues. V shed 0 bases and J 2 bases; nucleotides not matched to a gene: 10. Germline V lookup: CDR1 LNHDA, CDR2 SQIVND (reference sequence). CDR3 residues: CASSIDHSRTGANTEAFF. The CDR3 DNA sequence: TGTGCCAGTAGTATAGATCACTCAAGGACAGGGGCTAACACTGAAGCTTTCTTT.

The chain links TRBV6-5 to TRBJ1-1; TRBD1 matches 7 bases. The CDR3 spans 11 residues. Germline-derived CDR1 and CDR2 are MNHEY and SVGAGI. With 2 bases clipped from V and 10 bases from J, the junction kept 1 base outside the gene matches. The CDR3 sequence is CASSYRGPAFF. For the CDR3, the DNA is TGTGCCAGCAGTTACAGGGGGCCAGCTTTCTTT.

The chain is built from TRBV13 and TRBJ1-4; 11 nucleotides align to TRBD1. V lost 4 bases, J lost 0 bases, and 4 bases stayed unmatched. The germline gives CDR1 PRHDT, CDR2 FYEKMQ (reference sequence). This CDR3 has 17 amino acids. CDR3: CASSYGQGAATNEKLFF. The DNA for the CDR3 is TGTGCCAGCAGCTACGGACAGGGGGCAGCAACTAATGAAAAACTGTTTTTT.

V is TRBV21-1 and J is TRBJ1-5. TRBV21-1 represents a pseudogene. The CDR3 sequence is 18 residues long. CDR3 region: CASSKTGEEGINNQPQHF. DNA of the CDR3: TGTGCCAGCAGCAAAACCGGAGAGGAGGGGATAAACAATCAGCCCCAGCATTTT.

The chain couples TRBV30 to TRBJ1-3; D call uncertain. This CDR3 is 15 amino acids long. Trimming removed 6 bases from V and 0 bases from J, with 15 bases in between. In germline, CDR1 is GTSNPN, CDR2 SVGIG (reference sequence). The CDR3 is CACLPRDGSGNTIYF. The CDR3 nucleotides are TGTGCCTGCCTCCCCCGGGATGGCTCTGGAAACACCATATATTTT.

The chain links TRBV7-9 to TRBJ2-7; tentatively, D is TRBD2 (6 bases). Trimming pared 3 bases from V and 4 bases from J, leaving 10 bases between. The germline V gene has CDR1 SEHNR and CDR2 FQNEAQ (reference sequence). The CDR3 has 13 amino acids. CDR3 coding DNA: TGTGCCAGCAGCTTTTCCCGGGGGTACGAGCAGTACTTC. This translates into CASSFSRGYEQYF.

This chain joins TRBV2 and TRBJ1-1; D is ambiguous. The CDR3 length is 13 residues. The germline CDR1 and CDR2 sequences are SNHLY and FYNNEI. The ends were cut back, 2 bases at V and 4 bases at J, with 8 bases in the middle. CDR3 sequence reads: CASSEWTSTEAFF. The CDR3 nucleotides are TGTGCCAGCAGTGAATGGACTAGCACTGAAGCTTTCTTT.

The DNA for the CDR3 is TGTGCCAGCAATCCGGGACAGAACTACAATGAGCAGTTCTTC. Translated: CASNPGQNYNEQFF. The chain uses TRBV6-5 and TRBJ2-1; 7 nucleotides agree with TRBD1. Losses at the gene ends were 7 bases for V and 3 bases for J; bases not matched to a gene: 6. The CDR3 is 14 amino acids. CDR1 and CDR2 (germline): MNHEY, SVGAGI.

V usage is TRBV5-1 and J usage is TRBJ1-4, with 11 bases identical to TRBD1. Germline-derived CDR1 and CDR2 are SGHRS and YFSETQ. Trimming took 4 bases from V and 0 from J; bases not matched to a gene: 2. This CDR3 comprises 16 residues. CDR3 residues: CASSVGQGATNEKLFF. The CDR3 DNA reads TGCGCCAGCAGCGTGGGACAGGGGGCAACTAATGAAAAACTGTTTTTT. Looking up the rest from reference TRBV5-1 and TRBJ1-4 gives the full variable domain: KAGVTQTPRYLIKTRGQQVTLSCSPISGHRSVSWYQQTPGQGLQFLFEYFSETQRNKGNFPGRFSGRQFSNSRSEMNVSTLELGDSALYLCASSVGQGATNEKLFFGSGTQLSVL.

In regard to this clone: Other nucleotide sequences from this sample produce the same CDR3. This sequence joins TRBV5-4 and TRBJ1-1; 7 bases are shared with TRBD1. The ends lost 0 bases at V and 1 base at J; junction bases unmatched: 0. The CDR3 spans 14 residues. The germline V gene encodes CDR1 SGHNT and CDR2 YYREEE (reference sequence). CDR3 coding DNA: TGTGCCAGCAGCTTGGGGACAGGGAACACTGAAGCTTTCTTT. It translates to CASSLGTGNTEAFF.

This clone was seen more than once but under ten times. The rearrangement uses TRBV7-3 and TRBJ1-2; no clear D. V was clipped by 10 bases and J by 3 bases, with 18 bases between them. The germline V gene has CDR1 SGHTA and CDR2 FQGTGA. The CDR3 sequence is 14 residues long. CDR3 loop: CATPTATTHYGYTF. As DNA, the CDR3 is TGTGCCACTCCGACCGCTACTACTCACTATGGCTACACCTTC.

V is TRBV5-1 and J is TRBJ2-2, with 7 nucleotides matching TRBD2. The CDR3 runs 15 residues. Germline CDR1 is SGHRS and CDR2 is YFSETQ. The V segment lost 4 bases and the J segment 2 bases; nucleotides outside the gene matches: 5. CDR3 nucleotide sequence: TGCGCCAGCAGCCAGCGGGAACTTAACACCGGGGAGCTGTTTTTT. Its translation is CASSQRELNTGELFF.

This clone was detected only a few times. Other DNA variants within this sample encode the same CDR3. This chain links TRBV9 with TRBJ2-2; maybe TRBD1 (6 bases). This CDR3 is 16 amino acids long. Between the trimmed V and J ends, which lost 0 bases and 1 base, there was a span of 10 bases. Germline V gives CDR1 SGDLS, CDR2 YYNGEE. Here the CDR3 DNA reads TGTGCCAGCAGCGTAGGAGGGACACTGAACACCGGGGAGCTGTTTTTT. Amino acid sequence: CASSVGGTLNTGELFF. Based on the CDR3 plus reference TRBV9 and TRBJ2-2, the full variable domain is DSGVTQTPKHLITATGQRVTLRCSPRSGDLSVYWYQQSLDQGLQFLIQYYNGEERAKGNILERFSAQQFPDLHSELNLSSLELGDSALYFCASSVGGTLNTGELFFGEGSRLTVL.